This T cell receptor beta chain was obtained from a study of cytomegalovirus exposure and HLA in healthy donors. Study findings and constraints: It was 160 or so TCR beta chains that were listed as cytomegalovirus-associated. Generally TCR sequences proved uncommon, though certain public TCRs appeared in numerous donors.

CDR3 size: 13 residues. Germline loops: CDR1 GTSNPN, CDR2 SVGIG (reference sequence). Trimming cost V 1 base and J 9 bases; bases outside gene matches: 6. It was with 60 Vbeta and 13 Jbeta primers that the PCR ran. The data were produced by immunoSEQ multiplex PCR, yet TCRdb's version contains in-frame clones alone and is incomplete. Among around 110,000 clones listed, approximately 70% were seen once. Concerning this clone: Its antigen remains unknown.

Source material: PBMCs. This chain links TRBV30 with TRBJ2-7, with 10 positions matching TRBD1. This clonotype originated in a woman aged 25-40 years in good health and CMV-seronegative. The CDR3 region is CAWSGTGGVWQYF. The DNA for the CDR3 is TGTGCCTGGAGTGGGACAGGGGGGGTGTGGCAGTACTTC. Filled out from reference TRBV30 and TRBJ2-7, the complete variable domain reads SQTIHQWPATLVQPVGSPLSLECTVEGTSNPNLYWYRQAAGRGLQLLFYSVGIGQISSEVPQNLSASRPQDRQFILSSKKLLLSDSGFYLCAWSGTGGVWQYFGPGTRLTVT.